This TCR beta chain was captured in a study of blood T cell repertoires in COVID-19. About the study: Italy, Spain and the United States were the sources of the convalescent and acute COVID-19 samples. Sources were T cells, B-cell-depleted T cells, or PBMCs; the material itself was cDNA or gDNA.

Per the original data handling: The authors estimated nucleated cell counts from reference gene primer amplification. Produced via immunoSEQ multiplex PCR; TCRdb's table is partial and in-frame only. V, J and clone size derive from that table, while D and trimming were established from the DNA sequence. This table has about 120,000 clones, around 76% appearing once. CDR1 and CDR2 (germline): LNHDA, SQIVND (reference sequence). The V end lost 11 bases, the J end lost 11 bases, and 22 bases lay between the germline ends. This CDR3 is built from 13 residues. This sequence joins TRBV19 and TRBJ1-5; D remains ambiguous. Sequencing was carried out using peripheral blood. The clonotype comes from a man in his 70s with acute or convalescent COVID-19. The CDR3: CASVVGGGGTQHF. The CDR3 bases are TGTGCCTCAGTAGTTGGAGGCGGAGGGACCCAGCATTTT.